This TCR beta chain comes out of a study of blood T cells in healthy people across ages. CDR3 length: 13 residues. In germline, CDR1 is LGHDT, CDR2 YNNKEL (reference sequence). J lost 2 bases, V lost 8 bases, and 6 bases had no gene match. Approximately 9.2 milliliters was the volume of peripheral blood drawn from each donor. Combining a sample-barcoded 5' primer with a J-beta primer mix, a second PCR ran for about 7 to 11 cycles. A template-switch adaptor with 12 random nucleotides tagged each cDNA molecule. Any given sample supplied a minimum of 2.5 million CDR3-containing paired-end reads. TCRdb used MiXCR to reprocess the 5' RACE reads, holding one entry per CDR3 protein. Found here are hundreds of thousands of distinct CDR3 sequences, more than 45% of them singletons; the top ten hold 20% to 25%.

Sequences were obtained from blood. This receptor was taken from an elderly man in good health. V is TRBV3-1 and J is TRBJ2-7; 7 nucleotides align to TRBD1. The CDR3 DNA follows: TGTGCCAGCGGTTACAGGGGAACCTACGAGCAGTACTTC. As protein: CASGYRGTYEQYF.